This record concerns one TCR beta chain sequence. The CDR3 extends over 19 amino acids. The germline gives CDR1 SGHAT, CDR2 FQNNGV. Unmatched junction bases numbered 13, after V lost 5 bases and J lost 1 base. Some clones are missing from TCRdb's copy, which holds only in-frame ones; the method was immunoSEQ multiplex PCR. The table has 25,000 to 35,000 clones, about 92% seen once. These data belong to a study of neoadjuvant nivolumab and ipilimumab in lung cancer. The TCR comes from an adult with non-small cell lung cancer. The J gene is TRBJ2-6, the V gene TRBV11-2; 8 nucleotides align to TRBD1. Sequencing was performed on peripheral blood, taken after neoadjuvant nivolumab, alone or with ipilimumab, at or shortly before surgery. The CDR3 loop is CASSQRPGQDRSGANVLTF. CDR3 DNA sequence: TGTGCCAGCAGCCAGAGACCGGGACAGGATCGGTCTGGGGCCAACGTCCTGACTTTC.